One and the same sample provided the 11 T cell receptor beta chains below, sequenced in a study of spatial heterogeneity in lung cancer. TCRdb reanalysed the 5' RACE reads using MiXCR and keeps one entry per CDR3 protein. The repertoire holds under 75,000 distinct CDR3 sequences, with approximately 12% as singletons. The sample's time point: sample taken at primary tumor resection. In each case, whole RNA from tumor, nontumor lung or frozen PBMC was sequenced unsorted. This specimen was PBMCs, taken at surgery. The receptors shown here come from a male donor with early-stage non-small cell lung cancer.

A few counts support this clonotype. This chain connects TRBV7-2 to TRBJ1-4; 8 nucleotides agree with TRBD1. This CDR3 is built from 14 residues. Germline V gives CDR1 SGHTA, CDR2 FQGNSA. J gave up 8 bases and V 7 bases, and 9 bases lay outside the gene matches. CDR3 nucleotides: TGTGCCAGCACCTTCCGACAGGGGCGGGAAAAACTGTTTTTT. This sequence encodes CASTFRQGREKLFF.

A few counts support this clonotype. The rearrangement joins TRBV7-2 to TRBJ1-3, with a possible D match to TRBD1 (6 bases). CDR1 and CDR2 (germline): SGHTA, FQGNSA. Trimming left V 7 bases short and J 2 bases short, with 12 bases between. The CDR3 is 14 amino acids. The CDR3 spells CASKSDRTGNTIYF. The CDR3 DNA is TGTGCCAGCAAATCCGACAGGACTGGAAACACCATATATTTT. Looking up the rest from reference TRBV7-2 and TRBJ1-3 gives the full variable domain: GAGVSQSPSNKVTEKGKDVELRCDPISGHTALYWYRQSLGQGLEFLIYFQGNSAPDKSGLPSDRFSAERTGGSVSTLTIQRTQQEDSAVYLCASKSDRTGNTIYFGEGSWLTVV.

In its sample, this clonotype was seen a few times. The CDR3: CASSQQGPPLSYEQYF. CDR3 DNA: TGTGCCAGCAGCCAGCAGGGGCCGCCTCTTTCCTACGAGCAGTACTTC. The chain joins TRBV4-2 to TRBJ2-7; the D gene is possibly TRBD1 (6 bases). V was pared by 3 bases and J by 1 base, with 16 bases between. The CDR3 is 16 residues long. CDR1 is LGHNA and CDR2 is YNFKEQ in the germline V gene.

This clonotype came up many times. The J gene is TRBJ1-5, the V gene TRBV29-1, with a weak D call TRBD1 (5 bases). Per germline, CDR1 SQVTM and CDR2 ANQGSEA. The CDR3 contains 13 residues. V was pared by 7 bases and J by 3 bases, with 13 bases between. The chain's CDR3 is CSAGGHPNQPQHF. The DNA for the CDR3 is TGCAGCGCTGGTGGACACCCCAATCAGCCCCAGCATTTT.

The chain employs TRBV4-3 and TRBJ1-1; TRBD1 agrees at 7 bases. This CDR3 region has 14 residues. V lost 0 bases, J lost 6 bases, and 4 bases stayed unmatched. CDR1 and CDR2 from the germline V gene are LGHNA and YSLEER. The CDR3 sequence: CASSQDRGYAEAFF. The DNA of the CDR3 is TGCGCCAGCAGCCAAGACAGGGGGTATGCTGAAGCTTTCTTT.

The chain is built from TRBV7-2 and TRBJ1-2; a weak D match, TRBD1 (5 bases). V was trimmed by 4 bases and J by 4 bases, leaving 10 bases between them. CDR1 is SGHTA and CDR2 is FQGNSA in the germline V gene. The length of the CDR3 is 13 residues. CDR3 in amino acids: CASSSDRAYGYTF. The DNA of the CDR3 is TGTGCCAGCAGCTCAGACAGAGCCTATGGCTACACCTTC.

This chain connects TRBV19 to TRBJ2-1; 10 nucleotides agree with TRBD2. The CDR3 runs to 14 residues. Germline V lookup: CDR1 LNHDA, CDR2 SQIVND (reference sequence). Losses at the gene ends were 6 bases for V and 4 bases for J; bases not matched to a gene: 3. CDR3 nucleotides: TGTGCCAGTAGCTGGACTAGCGGTTACAATGAGCAGTTCTTC. Translated: CASSWTSGYNEQFF.

This clonotype appeared a few times. The V gene is TRBV5-1, the J gene TRBJ1-1; possible D gene TRBD1, 5 bases. Germline V CDR1 and CDR2: SGHRS, YFSETQ. The CDR3 contains 13 residues. V gave up 3 bases and J gave up 11 bases, with 17 bases separating them. Here the CDR3 DNA reads TGCGCCAGCAGCTCGGGCCCATCGGGGCACGCTTTCTTT. This codes for CASSSGPSGHAFF.

This clonotype appeared many times. The chain has TRBV5-1 and TRBJ1-6, with 9 positions matching TRBD1. The CDR3 spans 15 residues. V was clipped by 0 bases and J by 12 bases; unmatched bases: 7. Germline V gene data show CDR1 as SGHRS and CDR2 as YFSETQ. This CDR3 reads CASSLGTGAQEPLHF. The CDR3 DNA reads as TGCGCCAGCAGCTTGGGGACAGGGGCCCAAGAACCCCTCCACTTT.

This clonotype has only a few counts. The chain employs TRBV12-3 or TRBV12-4 and TRBJ2-2, with 10 bases matching TRBD1. CDR3 size: 15 residues. J was trimmed by 7 bases and V by 6 bases; bases with no gene match: 8. CDR3 coding DNA: TGTGCCAGCAGACAAGGACAGGGGGAAAGCGGGGAGCTGTTTTTT. Its translation: CASRQGQGESGELFF.

This clonotype was counted at least ten times. The J gene is TRBJ2-7, the V gene TRBV20-1; 10 bases fit TRBD2. Germline assignment: CDR1 DFQATT and CDR2 SNEGSKA (reference sequence). The CDR3 extends over 18 amino acids. J was trimmed by 3 bases and V by 1 base; bases with no gene match: 15. CDR3 nucleotides: TGCAGTGCTAGAGCTAGCGGGAGCAGCATGGAGTCCGGCTACGAGCAGTACTTC. Protein sequence: CSARASGSSMESGYEQYF.